One and the same sample provided the 8 T cell receptor beta chains below, sequenced in a study of T cells after posttransplantation cyclophosphamide (dated by TCRdb to 2016 to 2017). The library relied on the immunoSEQ multiplex PCR assay. TCRdb's version of the immuneACCESS table is confined to in-frame rearrangements and falls short of the full clone set. An unresolved V gene accounts for under half of the shortfall where checked; the remainder is of unknown origin. The table for this sample lists about 7,600 clones; 75% to 85% of them were counted only once. Jointly, the top ten make up around 15% of the sample. The sample's treatment or condition label, decoded: high-dose cyclophosphamide on days +3 and +4 as single-agent GVHD prophylaxis. For conditioning, the PTCy patients got busulfan and fludarabine, then a related or unrelated marrow graft, followed by cyclophosphamide on days +3 and +4.

This sample comprised CD4+ T cells sorted from blood, obtained 950 to 1,200 days after allogeneic stem cell transplant with posttransplant cyclophosphamide. The receptor source for this set is a female patient in her 40s who received an allogeneic stem cell transplant from a related donor, was CMV-positive, and had no GVHD. After a transplant, the graft donor may have provided part of the T cells.

The chain is built from TRBV18 and TRBJ1-4; no reliable D call. Germline V gene sequence: CDR1 KGHSH, CDR2 LQKENI. This CDR3 spans 14 amino acids. V was cut by 3 bases and J by 6 bases, with 11 bases left in between. CDR3 nucleotides: TGTGCCAGCTCACCCACCGGGAGAGATGAAAAACTGTTTTTT. This translates into CASSPTGRDEKLFF.

The chain couples TRBV6-5 to TRBJ1-5, with 8 bases aligning to TRBD1. Germline CDR1 and CDR2: MNHEY and SVGAGI. The CDR3 totals 15 residues. Germline trimming cut 5 bases from V and 5 bases from J; bases unmatched to any gene: 8. Here the CDR3 reads CASSRQGQGDQPQHF. The DNA for the CDR3 is TGTGCCAGCAGTCGACAGGGGCAAGGGGATCAGCCCCAGCATTTT.

The chain joins TRBV9 to TRBJ2-2; no firm D call. V was pared by 0 bases and J by 4 bases, with 4 bases between. The CDR3 is 13 residues long. Germline V gene sequence: CDR1 SGDLS, CDR2 YYNGEE. The CDR3 DNA reads as TGTGCCAGCAGCGTAGACGGCACCGGGGAGCTGTTTTTT. This translates into CASSVDGTGELFF.

The chain couples TRBV2 to TRBJ2-2; 8 bases map to TRBD1. V dropped 6 bases and J dropped 2; count of bases not matched to a gene: 11. CDR3 length equals 17 residues. CDR1 and CDR2 from the germline V gene are SNHLY and FYNNEI. As DNA, the CDR3 is TGTGCCAGCAGCCGCACAGGGGGTGGGATTAACACCGGGGAGCTGTTTTTT. It specifies CASSRTGGGINTGELFF.

The chain has TRBV5-1 and TRBJ1-4; 11 nucleotides line up with TRBD1. This CDR3 is 15 amino acids long. The germline CDR1 and CDR2 sequences are SGHRS and YFSETQ. The V and J ends lost 4 bases and 3 bases, in that order; junction bases with no gene match: 2. CDR3 residues: CASSGQGAANEKLFF. The CDR3, as DNA: TGCGCCAGCAGCGGACAGGGGGCAGCTAATGAAAAACTGTTTTTT.

This chain joins TRBV7-5 and TRBJ1-1; the table names TRBD1, a call not compared with the DNA. TRBV7-5 is assigned pseudogene status. This CDR3 contains 16 residues. The DNA of the CDR3 is TGTGCCAGAAGCTCCCCACGGAGAGGGGGTAACACTGAAGCTTTCTTT. This translates into CARSSPRRGGNTEAFF.

This chain links TRBV19 with TRBJ1-5, with TRBD1 identical over 7 bases. The ends lost 2 bases at V and 7 bases at J; junction bases unmatched: 8. Germline CDR1 reads LNHDA; CDR2 reads SQIVND (reference sequence). The CDR3 totals 15 residues. The CDR3 DNA is TGTGCCAGTAGTATATCCGGGACAGCTCGACAGCCCCAGCATTTT. It yields the protein CASSISGTARQPQHF.

This rearrangement joins TRBV9 to TRBJ2-1; 7 bases map to TRBD2. The V segment lost 5 bases and the J segment 4 bases; nucleotides outside the gene matches: 9. The germline gives CDR1 SGDLS, CDR2 YYNGEE. CDR3 length: 15 residues. The CDR3 sequence: CASSLGGFRYNEQFF. CDR3 in DNA: TGTGCCAGCAGTCTCGGGGGGTTTAGATACAATGAGCAGTTCTTC.